This entry concerns a single T cell receptor (beta chain). This sample is part of a study of blood T cell repertoires in COVID-19. Sequencing was performed with immunoSEQ multiplex PCR; in TCRdb, only in-frame clones are kept and a portion is missing. This table holds 55,000 to 80,000 clones, around three quarters found once. This CDR3 has 14 residues. The V gene's germline CDR1 is SGHTA and CDR2 FQGNSA. Between the trimmed V and J ends, which lost 2 bases and 5 bases, there was a span of 10 bases. The V and J genes are TRBV7-2 and TRBJ2-1; weak D call: TRBD2 (6 bases). The sequence was collected from a human donor in a cohort sampled during active COVID-19. The sequenced sample consisted of peripheral blood. CDR3 nucleotides: TGTGCCAGCAGCTTATCCGGGAGTAACAATGAGCAGTTCTTC. Residues: CASSLSGSNNEQFF.